The source of this T cell receptor (beta chain) is a study of human T cells and chemical hapten exposure. Turning to the study itself: Upper-back patches of 0.01% DPC were read at 6 days.

Time point reported: patch test 1, 2 weeks after DPC sensitization. The treatment denotes: therapeutic diphenylcyclopropenone sensitization with weekly scalp DPC. Within the library, unique molecular identifiers were attached to each individual cDNA molecule. In TCRdb, the RACE reads were re-called with MiXCR into one record per CDR3 protein. Of roughly 180,000 distinct CDR3 sequences in the sample, about 22% were seen once. This CDR3 is built from 16 residues. The V end lost 3 bases, the J end lost 9 bases, and 22 bases lay between the germline ends. The germline V gene has CDR1 SGHKS and CDR2 YYEKEE (reference sequence). In this sample, this clonotype turned up a few times. The antigen is unknown. Notes on the study in general: High-frequency TCRs, those above 1 in 1000, stayed the same after DPC sensitization.

The receptor was isolated from a woman aged 45-65 years with alopecia areata. Some clones in this sample may be carry-over from other donors' samples. Specimen: whole blood, collected in connection with sensitization to the hapten diphenylcyclopropenone (DPC). The genes are TRBV5-5 and TRBJ2-1; a possible D gene is TRBD2 (6 bases). CDR3 coding DNA: TGTGCCAGCAGCTCAAGCCTCGGGACTCTTCCGGTTGAGCAGTTCTTC. Its translation: CASSSSLGTLPVEQFF.